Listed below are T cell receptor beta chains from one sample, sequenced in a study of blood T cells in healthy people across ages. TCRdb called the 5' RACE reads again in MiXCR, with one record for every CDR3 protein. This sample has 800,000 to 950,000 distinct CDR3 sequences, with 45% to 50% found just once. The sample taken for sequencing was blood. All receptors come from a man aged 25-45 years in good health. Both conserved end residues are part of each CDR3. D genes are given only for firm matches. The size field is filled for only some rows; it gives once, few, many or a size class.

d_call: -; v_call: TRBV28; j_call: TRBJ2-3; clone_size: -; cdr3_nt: TGTGCCAGCAGTTTACTGTTAGACGCAGATACGCAGTATTTT; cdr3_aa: CASSLLLDADTQYF
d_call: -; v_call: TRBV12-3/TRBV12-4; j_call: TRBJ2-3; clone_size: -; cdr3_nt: TGTGCCAGCAGTTCGTGGAGAGTGAAAACAGATGTGCAGTATTTT; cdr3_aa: CASSSWRVKTDVQYF
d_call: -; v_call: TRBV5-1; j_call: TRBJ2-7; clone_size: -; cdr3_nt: TGCGCCAGCAGCGGCGGATCAGGGGCCTACGAGCAGTACTTC; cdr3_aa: CASSGGSGAYEQYF
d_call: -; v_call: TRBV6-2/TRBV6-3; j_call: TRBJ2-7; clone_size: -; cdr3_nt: TGTGCCAGCAGTTATTTGGGGACTGGGCAGTACTTC; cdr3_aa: CASSYLGTGQYF
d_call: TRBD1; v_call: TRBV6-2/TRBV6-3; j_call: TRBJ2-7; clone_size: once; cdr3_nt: TGTGCCAGCTCCGGGACAGCAATATACGAGCAGTACTTC; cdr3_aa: CASSGTAIYEQYF
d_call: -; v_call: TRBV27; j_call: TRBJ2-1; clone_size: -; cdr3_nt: TGTGCCAGCAGGCTCGGGAGAAGCTCCTACAATGAGCAGTTCTTC; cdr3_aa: CASRLGRSSYNEQFF
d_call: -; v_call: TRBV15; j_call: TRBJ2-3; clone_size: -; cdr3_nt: TGTGCCACCAGCATCTACAGGGGCACAGATACGCAGTATTTT; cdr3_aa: CATSIYRGTDTQYF
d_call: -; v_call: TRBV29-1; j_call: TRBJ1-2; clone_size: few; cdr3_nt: TGCAGCGTTGAAGATCGGAGGCCGGATGGCTACACCTTC; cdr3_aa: CSVEDRRPDGYTF
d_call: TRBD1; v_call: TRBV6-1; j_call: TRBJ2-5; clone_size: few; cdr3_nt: TGTGCCAGCAAATGGTCTGGGACAGGGGTGATCGAGACCCAGTACTTC; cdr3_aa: CASKWSGTGVIETQYF
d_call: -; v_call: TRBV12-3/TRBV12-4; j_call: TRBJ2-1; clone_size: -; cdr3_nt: TGTGCCAGTAGTTTTGCGGGGGCGGTGTTCTTC; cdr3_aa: CASSFAGAVFF
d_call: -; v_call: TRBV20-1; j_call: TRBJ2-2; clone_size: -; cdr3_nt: TGCAGTGCTAGGGATCCCGGGGGAAACACCGGGGAGCTGTTTTTT; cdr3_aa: CSARDPGGNTGELFF
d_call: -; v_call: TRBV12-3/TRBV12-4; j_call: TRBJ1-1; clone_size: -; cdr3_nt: TGTGCCAGCAGTACTCTCACAGGGAACACTGAAGCTTTCTTT; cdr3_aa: CASSTLTGNTEAFF
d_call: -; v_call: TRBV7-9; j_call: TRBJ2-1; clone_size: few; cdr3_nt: TGTGCCAGCAGCACGGGGGACAGAGGCTATGAGCAGTTCTTC; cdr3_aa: CASSTGDRGYEQFF
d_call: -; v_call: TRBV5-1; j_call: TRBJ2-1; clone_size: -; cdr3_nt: TGCGCCAGCAGCTTGGGGGGGGCTAGCTTCAATGAGCAGTTCTTC; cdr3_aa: CASSLGGASFNEQFF
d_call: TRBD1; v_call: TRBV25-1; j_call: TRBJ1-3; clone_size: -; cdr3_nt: TGTGCCAGCAAAACAGGGGGAGGAAACACCATATATTTT; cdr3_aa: CASKTGGGNTIYF
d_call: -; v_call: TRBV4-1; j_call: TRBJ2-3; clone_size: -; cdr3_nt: TGCGCCAGCAGCCAAGGAGTCGGGTTCACAGATACGCAGTATTTT; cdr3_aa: CASSQGVGFTDTQYF
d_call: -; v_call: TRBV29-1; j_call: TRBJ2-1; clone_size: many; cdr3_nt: TGCGGCGCGAGGGGAGGAGGGTCTGATGAGCAGTTCTTC; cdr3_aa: CGARGGGSDEQFF
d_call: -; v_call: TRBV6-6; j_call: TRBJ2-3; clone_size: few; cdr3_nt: TGTGCCAGCAGATCCAACAGGAAAAGCAGCACAGATACGCAGTATTTT; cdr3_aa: CASRSNRKSSTDTQYF
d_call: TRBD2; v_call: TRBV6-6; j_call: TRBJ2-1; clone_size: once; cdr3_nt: TGTGCCAGCAGTTACACCTTGACTAGCGGGAATGAGCAGTTCTTC; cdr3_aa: CASSYTLTSGNEQFF
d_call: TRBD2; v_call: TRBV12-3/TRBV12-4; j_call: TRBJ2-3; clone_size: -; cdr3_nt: TGTGCCAGCAGTCCCGAGACTAGCGGGGGGACAAAAGATACGCAGTATTTT; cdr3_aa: CASSPETSGGTKDTQYF
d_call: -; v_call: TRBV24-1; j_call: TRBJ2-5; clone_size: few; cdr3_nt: TGTGCCACCAGACAGGTTGGAGAAGAGACCCAGTACTTC; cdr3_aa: CATRQVGEETQYF
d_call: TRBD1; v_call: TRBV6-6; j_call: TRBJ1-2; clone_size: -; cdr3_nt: TGTGCCAGCAGTACCAGGAACGGACAGGGAAATTCGTATGGCTACACCTTC; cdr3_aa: CASSTRNGQGNSYGYTF
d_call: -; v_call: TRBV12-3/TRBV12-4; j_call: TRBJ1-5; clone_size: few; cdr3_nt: TGTGCCAGCAGTTTACGGCAGGGGAGGCAGCCCCAGCATTTT; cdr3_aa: CASSLRQGRQPQHF
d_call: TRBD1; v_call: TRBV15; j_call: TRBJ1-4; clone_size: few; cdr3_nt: TGTGCCATCTCAGGGACAGGGGAGGAAAAACTGTTTTTT; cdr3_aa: CAISGTGEEKLFF
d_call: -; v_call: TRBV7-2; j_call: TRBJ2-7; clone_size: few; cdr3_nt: TGTGCCAGCAGCCCCCAAAGGGAGTACGAGCAGTACTTC; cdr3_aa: CASSPQREYEQYF
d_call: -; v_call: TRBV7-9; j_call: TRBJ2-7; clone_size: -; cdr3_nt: TGTGCCAGCAGTTTGGGGGGTGGGGTCAAGTCCTACGAGCAGTACTTC; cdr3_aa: CASSLGGGVKSYEQYF
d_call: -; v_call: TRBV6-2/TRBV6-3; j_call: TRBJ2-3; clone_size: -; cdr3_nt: TGTGCCAGCAGAGGGAGGCTTCCGGGAGATACGCAGTATTTT; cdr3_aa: CASRGRLPGDTQYF
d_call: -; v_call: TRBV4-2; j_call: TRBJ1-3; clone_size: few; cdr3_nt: TGTGCCAGCAGCTCGGGGGGCGTATACTCTGGAAACACCATATATTTT; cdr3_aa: CASSSGGVYSGNTIYF
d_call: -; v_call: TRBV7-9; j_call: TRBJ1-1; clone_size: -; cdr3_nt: TGTGCCAGCAGGCAACAGCTGGCGTCAAAAATGAACACTGAAGCTTTCTTT; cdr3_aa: CASRQQLASKMNTEAFF
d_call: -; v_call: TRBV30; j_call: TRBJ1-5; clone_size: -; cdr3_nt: TGTGCCTGGAATGGGGACGGCAATCAGCCCCAGCATTTT; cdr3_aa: CAWNGDGNQPQHF
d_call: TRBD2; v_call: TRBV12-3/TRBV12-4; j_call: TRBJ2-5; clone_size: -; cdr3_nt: TGTGCCAGCACCGTAGCGGGGGGGCTGGGGACCCAGTACTTC; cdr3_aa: CASTVAGGLGTQYF
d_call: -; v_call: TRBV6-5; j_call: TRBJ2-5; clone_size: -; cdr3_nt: TGTGCCAGCAGTCCCAGGGTGAAATCGGAAGAGACCCAGTACTTC; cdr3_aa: CASSPRVKSEETQYF
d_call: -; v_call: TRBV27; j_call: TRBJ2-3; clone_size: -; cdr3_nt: TGTGCCAGCAGTCCGGACACCTTAGGCACAGATACGCAGTATTTT; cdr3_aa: CASSPDTLGTDTQYF
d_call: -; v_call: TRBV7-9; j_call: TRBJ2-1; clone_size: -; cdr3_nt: TGTGCCAGCAGCTTATTGGAATACAATGAGCAGTTCTTC; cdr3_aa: CASSLLEYNEQFF
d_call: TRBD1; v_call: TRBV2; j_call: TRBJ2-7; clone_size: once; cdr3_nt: TGTGCCAGCAGGACCGGGACAGGGATGCGCAACGAGCAGTACTTC; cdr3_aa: CASRTGTGMRNEQYF
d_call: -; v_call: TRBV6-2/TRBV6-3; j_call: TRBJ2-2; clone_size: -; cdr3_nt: TGTGCCAGCAGTTCTCTGCGACAGCCTCCGAACACCGGGGAGCTGTTTTTT; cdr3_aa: CASSSLRQPPNTGELFF
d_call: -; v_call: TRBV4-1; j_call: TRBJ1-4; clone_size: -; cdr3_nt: TGCGCCAGCAGCCAAGATGGGCTACAGAATGAAAAACTGTTTTTT; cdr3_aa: CASSQDGLQNEKLFF
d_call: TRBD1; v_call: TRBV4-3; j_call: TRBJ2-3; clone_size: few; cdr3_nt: TGCGCCAGCAGCCATTCGGACAGGCGCACCACAGATACGCAGTATTTT; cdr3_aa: CASSHSDRRTTDTQYF
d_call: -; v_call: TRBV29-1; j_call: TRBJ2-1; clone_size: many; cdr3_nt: TGCAGCGTTGATTCGACGTATACCGTCGATGAGCAGTTCTTC; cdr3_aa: CSVDSTYTVDEQFF
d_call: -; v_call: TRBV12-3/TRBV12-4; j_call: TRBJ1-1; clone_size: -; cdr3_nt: TGTGCCAGCAGTCCCACAACTAATCCGAACACTGAAGCTTTCTTT; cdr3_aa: CASSPTTNPNTEAFF
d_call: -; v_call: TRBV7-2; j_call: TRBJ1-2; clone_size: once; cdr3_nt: TGTGCCAGCAGCTTAGTAAGGGGGGCTGACTATGGCTACACCTTC; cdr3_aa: CASSLVRGADYGYTF
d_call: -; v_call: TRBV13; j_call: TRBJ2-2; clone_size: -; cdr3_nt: TGTGCCAGCAGCACCCGACCCGGGGAGCTGTTTTTT; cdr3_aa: CASSTRPGELFF
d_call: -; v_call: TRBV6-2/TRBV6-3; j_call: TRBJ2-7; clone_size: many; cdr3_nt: TGTGCCAGCAGTCACGGGGGAGAGCAGTACTTC; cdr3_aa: CASSHGGEQYF
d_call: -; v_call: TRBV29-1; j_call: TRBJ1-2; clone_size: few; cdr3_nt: TGCAGCGTTGAAGATCGAAACAGAAACTATGGCTACACCTTC; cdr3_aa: CSVEDRNRNYGYTF
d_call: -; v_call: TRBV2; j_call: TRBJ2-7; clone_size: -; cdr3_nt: TGTGCCAGCAGTGACACGGACTACGAGCAGTACTTC; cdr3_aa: CASSDTDYEQYF
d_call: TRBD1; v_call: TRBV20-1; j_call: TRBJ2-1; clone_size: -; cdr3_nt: TGCAGTGCTAGCCTACAGGGGGCATTCAGCGAGCAGTTCTTC; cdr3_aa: CSASLQGAFSEQFF
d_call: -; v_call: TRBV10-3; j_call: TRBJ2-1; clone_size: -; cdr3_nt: TGTGCCATCAGTGAGCCCTCCGGGACACTTTCCTACAATGAGCAGTTCTTC; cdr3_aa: CAISEPSGTLSYNEQFF
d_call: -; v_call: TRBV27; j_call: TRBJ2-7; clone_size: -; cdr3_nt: TGTGCCAGCAGTTTCAATGGGGACGAGCAGTACTTC; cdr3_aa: CASSFNGDEQYF
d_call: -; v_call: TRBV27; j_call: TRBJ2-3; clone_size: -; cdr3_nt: TGTGCCAGCAGTTTCGGGAGAGAGCGGACGCAGTATTTT; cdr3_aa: CASSFGRERTQYF
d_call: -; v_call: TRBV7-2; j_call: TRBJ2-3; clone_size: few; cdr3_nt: TGTGCCAGCAGCCAACTACTATACACTAGCACAGATACGCAGTATTTT; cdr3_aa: CASSQLLYTSTDTQYF
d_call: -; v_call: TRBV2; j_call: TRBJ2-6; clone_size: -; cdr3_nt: TGTGCCAGCAGTGCGGAGGACGTCCTGACTTTC; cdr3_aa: CASSAEDVLTF
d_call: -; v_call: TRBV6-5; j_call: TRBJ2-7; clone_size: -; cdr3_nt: TGTGCCAGCAGTTACTCGATCGTTCCGGGACTCTCCTACGAGCAGTACTTC; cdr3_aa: CASSYSIVPGLSYEQYF